This T cell receptor (beta chain) is from a study of T cell responses to AZD1222 COVID-19 vaccine. As regards this clone: Antigen: not known.

Assay used: immunoSEQ multiplex PCR; TCRdb lists only in-frame clones, some missing. In the table there are 110,000 to 150,000 clones, 70% to 90% of which are singletons. Study-level findings and limits: At baseline, just five to seven AZD1222 recipients tested seropositive. Repertoires were collected only later (after the peak T cell response had occurred). Recipients of two AZD1222 doses showed rising Spike-specific TCR breadth and depth.

Deletions cut 1 base from V and 2 bases from J, with 13 bases between. The length of the CDR3 is 16 residues. CDR1 and CDR2 from the germline V gene are MNHEY and SMNVEV (reference sequence). The receptor's source is an adult in good health. The sequencing here drew on peripheral blood, taken on day 0 of AZD1222 vaccination. The chain recombines TRBV27 with TRBJ2-3; possibly TRBD2 for D (6 bases). The CDR3 DNA sequence: TGTGCCAGCAGTTTATGGGCGGGACGGAACACAGATACGCAGTATTTT. The encoded protein is CASSLWAGRNTDTQYF.